This T cell receptor (beta chain) was sequenced for a study of cytomegalovirus exposure and HLA in healthy donors. Across the study: There were more than 350 genotyped donors. Of these, 81% fell in the genetic ancestry cluster associated with self-reported Caucasian donors. Study findings and constraints: The study recorded over 150 TCR beta chains that were cytomegalovirus-associated.

Unrecorded immune exposure was likely among donors, who were nominally healthy when sampled. Note on this clone: Its antigen is undetermined.

Use of 60 Vbeta and 13 Jbeta primers characterized the PCR. Under the authors' procedure: Some 80 million unique TCR beta chains, roughly 11 million shared, were counted in a later analysis. Method: immunoSEQ multiplex PCR; TCRdb's copy keeps in-frame clones and lacks some. That table is the source of V, J and clone size, and D and trimming were worked out from the DNA. The sample shows 150,000 to 200,000 clones, about four fifths of them seen only once. V lost 6 bases and J lost 0; bases outside the gene matches: 5. The V gene's germline CDR1 is MNHNS and CDR2 SASEGT. The length of the CDR3 is 14 residues.

This chain connects TRBV6-1 to TRBJ2-7; the match to TRBD1 covers 7 bases. Sequencing was done on a sample of PBMCs. The receptor comes from a man aged 30-40 years in good health and CMV-seropositive. CDR3 nucleotides: TGTGCCAGCAGGGCAGGGGGAACCTCCTACGAGCAGTACTTC. Translated: CASRAGGTSYEQYF.